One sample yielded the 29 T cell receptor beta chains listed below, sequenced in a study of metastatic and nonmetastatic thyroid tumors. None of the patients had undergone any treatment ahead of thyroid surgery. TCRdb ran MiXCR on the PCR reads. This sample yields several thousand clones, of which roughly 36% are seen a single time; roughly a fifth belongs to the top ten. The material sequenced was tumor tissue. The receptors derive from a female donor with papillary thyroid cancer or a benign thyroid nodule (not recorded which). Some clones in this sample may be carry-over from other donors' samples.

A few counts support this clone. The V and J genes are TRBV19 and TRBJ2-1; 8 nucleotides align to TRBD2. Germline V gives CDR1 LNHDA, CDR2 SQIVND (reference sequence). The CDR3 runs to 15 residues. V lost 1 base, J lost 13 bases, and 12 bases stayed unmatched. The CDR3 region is CASSIGGTSGLPQFF. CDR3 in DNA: TGTGCCAGTAGTATAGGAGGGACTAGTGGTCTACCCCAGTTCTTC.

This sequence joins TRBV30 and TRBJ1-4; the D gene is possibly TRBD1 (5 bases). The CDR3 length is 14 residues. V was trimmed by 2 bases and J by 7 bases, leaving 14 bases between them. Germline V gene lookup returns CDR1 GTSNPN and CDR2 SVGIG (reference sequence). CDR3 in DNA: TGTGCCTGGAGTTCAGGGTCTACAGGTGAAAAACTGTTTTTT. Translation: CAWSSGSTGEKLFF.

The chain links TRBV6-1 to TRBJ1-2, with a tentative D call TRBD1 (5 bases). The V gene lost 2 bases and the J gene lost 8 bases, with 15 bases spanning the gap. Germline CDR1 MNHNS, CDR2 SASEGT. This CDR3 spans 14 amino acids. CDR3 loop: CASSEWGGRSGYTF. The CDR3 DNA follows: TGTGCCAGCAGTGAATGGGGGGGTAGAAGCGGCTACACCTTC.

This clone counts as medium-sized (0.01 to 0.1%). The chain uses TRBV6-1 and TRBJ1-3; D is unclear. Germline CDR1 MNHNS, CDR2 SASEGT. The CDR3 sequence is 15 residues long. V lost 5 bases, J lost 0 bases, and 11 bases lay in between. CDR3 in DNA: TGTGCCAGCAGTCCCTATGCGAACTCTGGAAACACCATATATTTT. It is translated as CASSPYANSGNTIYF.

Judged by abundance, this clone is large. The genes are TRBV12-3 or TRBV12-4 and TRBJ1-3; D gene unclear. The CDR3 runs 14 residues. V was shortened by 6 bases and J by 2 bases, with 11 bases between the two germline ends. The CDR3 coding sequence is TGTGCCAGCAGAATTCCGGGCCCTGGAAACACCATATATTTT. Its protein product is CASRIPGPGNTIYF.

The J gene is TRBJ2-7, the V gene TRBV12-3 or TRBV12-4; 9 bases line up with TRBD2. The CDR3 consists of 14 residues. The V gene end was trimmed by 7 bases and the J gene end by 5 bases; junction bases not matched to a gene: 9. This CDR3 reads CASTFSGSIDEQYF. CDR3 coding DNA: TGTGCCAGCACCTTTAGCGGGAGTATCGACGAGCAGTACTTC.

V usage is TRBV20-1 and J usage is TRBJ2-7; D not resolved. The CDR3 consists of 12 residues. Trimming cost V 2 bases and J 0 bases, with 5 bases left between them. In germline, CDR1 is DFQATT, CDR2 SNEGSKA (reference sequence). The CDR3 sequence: CSARSYSYEQYF. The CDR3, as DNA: TGCAGTGCTAGATCTTACTCCTACGAGCAGTACTTC.

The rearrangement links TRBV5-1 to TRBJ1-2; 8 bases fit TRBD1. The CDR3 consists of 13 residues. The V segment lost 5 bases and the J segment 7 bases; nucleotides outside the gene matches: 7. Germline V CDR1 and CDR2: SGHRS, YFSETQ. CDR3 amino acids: CASRTGQELGYTF. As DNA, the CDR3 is TGCGCCAGCAGAACGGGACAGGAACTTGGCTACACCTTC.

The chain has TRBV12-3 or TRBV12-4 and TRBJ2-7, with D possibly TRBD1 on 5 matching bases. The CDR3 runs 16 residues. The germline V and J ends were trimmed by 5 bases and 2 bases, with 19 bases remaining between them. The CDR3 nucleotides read TGTGCCAGCAGTACCGGTAGCACAGGAGTTACCTACGAGCAGTACTTC. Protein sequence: CASSTGSTGVTYEQYF.

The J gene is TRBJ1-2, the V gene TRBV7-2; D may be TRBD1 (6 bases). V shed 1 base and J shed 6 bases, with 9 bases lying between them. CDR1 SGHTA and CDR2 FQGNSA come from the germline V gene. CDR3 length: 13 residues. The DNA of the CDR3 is TGTGCCAGCAGCTTAGACAGGGCGGATGGCTACACCTTC. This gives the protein CASSLDRADGYTF. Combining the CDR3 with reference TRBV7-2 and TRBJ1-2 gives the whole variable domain GAGVSQSPSNKVTEKGKDVELRCDPISGHTALYWYRQSLGQGLEFLIYFQGNSAPDKSGLPSDRFSAERTGGSVSTLTIQRTQQEDSAVYLCASSLDRADGYTFGSGTRLTVV.

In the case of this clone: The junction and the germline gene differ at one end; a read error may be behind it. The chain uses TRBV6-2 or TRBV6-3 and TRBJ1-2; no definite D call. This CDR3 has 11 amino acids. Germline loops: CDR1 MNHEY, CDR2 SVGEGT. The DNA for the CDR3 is TGTGCCAACAGTAGCGCGGGTGGCTGCACCTTC. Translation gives CANSSAGGCTF.

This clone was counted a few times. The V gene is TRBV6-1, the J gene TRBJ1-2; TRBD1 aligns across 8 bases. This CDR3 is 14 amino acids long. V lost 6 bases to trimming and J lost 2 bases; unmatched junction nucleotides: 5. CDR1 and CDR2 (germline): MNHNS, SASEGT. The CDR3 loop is CASRPGQENYGYTF. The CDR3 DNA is TGTGCCAGCAGACCGGGACAGGAAAACTATGGCTACACCTTC.

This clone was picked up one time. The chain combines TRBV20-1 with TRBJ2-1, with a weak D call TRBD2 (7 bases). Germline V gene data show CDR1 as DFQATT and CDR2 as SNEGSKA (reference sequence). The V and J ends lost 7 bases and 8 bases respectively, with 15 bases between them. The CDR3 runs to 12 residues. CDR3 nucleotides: TGCAGTGGCCCGCGGGGGCCCGATGAGCAGTTCTTC. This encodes CSGPRGPDEQFF.

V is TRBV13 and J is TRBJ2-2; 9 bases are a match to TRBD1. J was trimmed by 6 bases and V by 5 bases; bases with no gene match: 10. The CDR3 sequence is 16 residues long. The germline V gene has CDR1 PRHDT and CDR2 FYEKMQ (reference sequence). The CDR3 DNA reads TGTGCCAGCAGCACCACAGGGGGCGATGTGGCCGGGGAGCTGTTTTTT. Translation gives CASSTTGGDVAGELFF.

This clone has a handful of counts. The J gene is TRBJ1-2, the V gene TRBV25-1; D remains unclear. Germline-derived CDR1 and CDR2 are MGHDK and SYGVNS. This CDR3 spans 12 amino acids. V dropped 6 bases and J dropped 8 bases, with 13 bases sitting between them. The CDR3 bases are TGTGCCAGCAGACGGGAATCGGGGGGCTACACCTTC. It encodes CASRRESGGYTF.

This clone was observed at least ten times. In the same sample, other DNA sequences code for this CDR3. The CDR3 DNA sequence: TGTGCCAGCAGTCCGACTAGCGGGGGCTACAATGAGCAGTTCTTC. Translation gives CASSPTSGGYNEQFF. The chain is built from TRBV6-1 and TRBJ2-1; 12 bases map to TRBD2. Germline loops: CDR1 MNHNS, CDR2 SASEGT. This CDR3 region has 15 residues. Losses at the gene ends were 5 bases for V and 3 bases for J; bases not matched to a gene: 2.

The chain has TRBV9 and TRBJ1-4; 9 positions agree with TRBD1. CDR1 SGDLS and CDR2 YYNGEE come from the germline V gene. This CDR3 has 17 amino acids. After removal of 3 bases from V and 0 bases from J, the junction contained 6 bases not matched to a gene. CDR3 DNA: TGTGCCAGCAGCGCCCGGACAGGGGAATCAACTAATGAAAAACTGTTTTTT. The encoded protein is CASSARTGESTNEKLFF.

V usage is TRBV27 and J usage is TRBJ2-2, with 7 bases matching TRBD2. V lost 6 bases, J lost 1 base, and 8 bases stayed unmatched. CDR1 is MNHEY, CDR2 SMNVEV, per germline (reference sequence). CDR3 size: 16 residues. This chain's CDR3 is CASRTLAGLNTGELFF. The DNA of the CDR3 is TGTGCCAGCAGAACATTAGCGGGCTTGAACACCGGGGAGCTGTTTTTT.

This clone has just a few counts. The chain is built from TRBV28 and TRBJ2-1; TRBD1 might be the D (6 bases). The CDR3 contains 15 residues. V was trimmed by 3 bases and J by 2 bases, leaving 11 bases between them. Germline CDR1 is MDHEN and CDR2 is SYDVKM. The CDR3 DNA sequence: TGTGCCAGCAGTTTGGACAGAGGAGCCTACAATGAGCAGTTCTTC. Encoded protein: CASSLDRGAYNEQFF. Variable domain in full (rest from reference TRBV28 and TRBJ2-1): DVKVTQSSRYLVKRTGEKVFLECVQDMDHENMFWYRQDPGLGLRLIYFSYDVKMKEKGDIPEGYSVSREKKERFSLILESASTNQTSMYLCASSLDRGAYNEQFFGPGTRLTVL.

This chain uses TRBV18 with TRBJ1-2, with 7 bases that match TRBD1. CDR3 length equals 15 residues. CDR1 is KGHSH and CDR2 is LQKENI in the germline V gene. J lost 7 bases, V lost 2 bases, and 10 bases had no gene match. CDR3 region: CASSPIQGQPSGYTF. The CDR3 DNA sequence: TGTGCCAGCTCACCAATCCAGGGACAGCCTTCTGGCTACACCTTC.

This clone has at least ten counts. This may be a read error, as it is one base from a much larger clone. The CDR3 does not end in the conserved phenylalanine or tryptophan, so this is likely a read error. The CDR3 DNA reads TGCGCCAGCAGCTTGGGCGGGACCGACGGGCAGTATCTT. Protein: CASSLGGTDGQYL. V usage is TRBV5-1 and J usage is TRBJ2-3; D is possibly TRBD2 (6 bases). Trimming left V 0 bases short and J 11 bases short, with 13 bases between. The germline V gene has CDR1 SGHRS and CDR2 YFSETQ. The CDR3 sequence is 13 residues long.

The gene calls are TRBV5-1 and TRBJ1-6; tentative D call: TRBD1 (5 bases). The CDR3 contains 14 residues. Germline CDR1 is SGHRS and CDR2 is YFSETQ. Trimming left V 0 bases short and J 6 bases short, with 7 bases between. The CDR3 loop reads CASSLVGPNSPLHF. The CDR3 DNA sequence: TGCGCCAGCAGCTTGGTGGGACCTAATTCACCCCTCCACTTT.

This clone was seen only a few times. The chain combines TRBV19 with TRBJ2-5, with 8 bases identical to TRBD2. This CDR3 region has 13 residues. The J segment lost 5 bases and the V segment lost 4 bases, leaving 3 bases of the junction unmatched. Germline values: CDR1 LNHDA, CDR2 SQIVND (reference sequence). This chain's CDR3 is CASSRGLVETQYF. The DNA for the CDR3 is TGTGCCAGTAGTAGGGGACTAGTGGAGACCCAGTACTTC.

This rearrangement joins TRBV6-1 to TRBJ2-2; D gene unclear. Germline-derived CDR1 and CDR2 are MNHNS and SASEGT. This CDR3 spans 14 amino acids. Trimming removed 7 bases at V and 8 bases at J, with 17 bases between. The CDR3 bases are TGTGCCAGCATGATGGCAGGCCGATCTGGGGAGCTGTTTTTT. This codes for CASMMAGRSGELFF.

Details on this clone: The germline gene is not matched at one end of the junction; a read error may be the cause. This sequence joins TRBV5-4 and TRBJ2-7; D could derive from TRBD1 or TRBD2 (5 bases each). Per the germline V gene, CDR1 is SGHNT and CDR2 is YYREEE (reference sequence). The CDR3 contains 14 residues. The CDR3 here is CAISFGTGSHDQYF. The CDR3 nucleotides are TGTGCCATCAGCTTTGGGACCGGGTCCCACGATCAGTACTTC.

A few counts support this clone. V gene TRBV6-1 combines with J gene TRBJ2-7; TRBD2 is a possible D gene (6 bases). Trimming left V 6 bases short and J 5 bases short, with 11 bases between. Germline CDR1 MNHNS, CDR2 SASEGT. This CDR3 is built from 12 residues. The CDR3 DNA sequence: TGTGCCAGCAGGCCGACTAGTAACGAGCAGTACTTC. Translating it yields CASRPTSNEQYF.

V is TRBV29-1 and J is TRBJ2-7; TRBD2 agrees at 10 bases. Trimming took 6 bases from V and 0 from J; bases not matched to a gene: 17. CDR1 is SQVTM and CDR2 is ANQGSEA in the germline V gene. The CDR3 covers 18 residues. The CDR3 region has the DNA TGCAGCGTCGCGATGGTCGGGGGGACTAGCGCGAGCTCCTACGAGCAGTACTTC. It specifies CSVAMVGGTSASSYEQYF.

In nucleotides, the CDR3 is TGTGCCAGCAGCCCCCGGACTAGCGGGAGCGAGCAGTACTTC. Translating gives CASSPRTSGSEQYF. The chain joins TRBV7-3 to TRBJ2-7; the match to TRBD2 covers 13 bases. The V segment lost 5 bases and the J segment 6 bases; nucleotides outside the gene matches: 4. The CDR3 is 14 amino acids. Germline loops: CDR1 SGHTA, CDR2 FQGTGA.

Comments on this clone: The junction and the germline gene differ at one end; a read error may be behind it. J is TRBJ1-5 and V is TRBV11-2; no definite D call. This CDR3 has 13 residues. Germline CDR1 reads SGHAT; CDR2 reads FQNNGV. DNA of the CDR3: TGTGCCAGCAGCCTTTTCACCAATCAGCACCAGCATTTT. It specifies CASSLFTNQHQHF.